The count of the clone carrying this T cell receptor beta chain is one. Its antigen is as yet unknown. Using its own MiXCR run on the reads, TCRdb lists one record per CDR3 protein. The sample holds 150,000 to 200,000 distinct CDR3 sequences, over 15% seen once. This sample was taken from a study of T cell repertoires in cytomegalovirus infection. Study-level background: CMV infection and matching HLA type were both indicated by public TCR beta signatures. General observations from the study: The response measured ex vivo was dominated by TCR beta clonotypes (HLA-C-restricted and CMV-specific).

Per germline, CDR1 SQVTM and CDR2 ANQGSEA. CDR3 length: 17 residues. V was pared by 5 bases and J by 2 bases, with 12 bases of the junction left unmatched. The rearrangement joins TRBV29-1 to TRBJ2-7, with 13 nucleotides matching TRBD2. The receptor's source is a human donor in good health (CMV status not recorded). Some clones in this sample may be carry-over from other donors' samples. The sequencing input was CD8+ T cells from PBMCs. The CDR3 DNA reads as TGCAGCGTTATTGGACTAGCGGGAGAATCGAGAGCCTACGAGCAGTACTTC. As protein: CSVIGLAGESRAYEQYF.